Presented here are 14 T cell receptor beta chains from one specimen sequenced in a study of Ad26.COV2.S vaccination and SARS-CoV-2 variants (dated by TCRdb to 2020 to 2022). Sample treatment or condition, as interpreted from the label and publication: around 19 received Ad26.COV2.S at low or high dose, single or two shots; about five received placebo; per-sample allocation not given. Repertoires of vaccine and placebo recipients were sequenced from samples collected on day 63 after the first injection. The library was generated by the immunoSEQ multiplex PCR assay. The table comes from immuneACCESS by way of TCRdb, which keeps in-frame sequences with V and J called. Part of the clones is missing from these tables; in studies checked, under half for an unresolved V gene and the rest for unknown reasons. The sample table records 400,000 to 450,000 clones; around 90% of these occur just once. 4.3% of the sample lies in the top ten.

The sample was peripheral blood, taken in a trial of Ad26.COV2.S vaccine versus placebo. Every receptor here comes from a person aged 18-60 years who received the Ad26.COV2.S COVID-19 vaccine or a placebo.

DNA for the CDR3: TGCAGCGTTGAAGACTGGGGGGGCTTGAACACCGGGGAGCTGTTTTTT. Protein: CSVEDWGGLNTGELFF. This chain joins TRBV29-1 and TRBJ2-2, with D tentatively TRBD2 (7 bases). The germline V gene encodes CDR1 SQVTM and CDR2 ANQGSEA. V lost 0 bases, J lost 1 base, and 12 bases lay in between. The CDR3 sequence is 16 residues long.

The genes are TRBV18 and TRBJ1-2, with 9 bases identical to TRBD1. The CDR3 consists of 13 residues. V shed 3 bases, J shed 8 bases, and the junction held 4 bases outside the gene matches. Germline values: CDR1 KGHSH, CDR2 LQKENI. CDR3 coding DNA: TGTGCCAGCTCACCGGGGACAGGGATAGGCTACACCTTC. Its protein product is CASSPGTGIGYTF.

The chain has TRBV7-9 and TRBJ1-4; 7 bases are a match to TRBD1. Trimming took 3 bases from V and 7 from J; bases not matched to a gene: 5. The CDR3 extends over 14 amino acids. Germline CDR1 is SEHNR and CDR2 is FQNEAQ (reference sequence). CDR3 DNA sequence: TGTGCCAGCAGCTTTCGGGGGACAGCTGAAAAACTGTTTTTT. This translates into CASSFRGTAEKLFF.

V gene TRBV18 combines with J gene TRBJ2-3; D is undetermined. The CDR3 contains 15 residues. In germline, CDR1 is KGHSH, CDR2 LQKENI. V gave up 4 bases and J gave up 2 bases, with 13 bases separating them. The CDR3 DNA follows: TGTGCCAGCTCACTCAAAGTACAGTCCACAGATACGCAGTATTTT. This codes for CASSLKVQSTDTQYF.

This sequence joins TRBV7-2 and TRBJ2-1; D is perhaps TRBD1 (6 bases). CDR3 length: 13 amino acids. Trimming took off 8 bases at V and 7 bases at J, with 15 bases between the two ends. Per germline, CDR1 SGHTA and CDR2 FQGNSA. The CDR3 DNA sequence: TGTGCCAGCGGAAGGACAGCGTCTAATGAGCAGTTCTTC. Its translation: CASGRTASNEQFF.

This clone has only a few counts. CDR3 in amino acids: CASSSGAPRGETQYF. The DNA of the CDR3 is TGTGCCAGCAGCTCGGGGGCGCCCCGCGGAGAGACCCAGTACTTC. V usage is TRBV11-2 and J usage is TRBJ2-5, with D perhaps TRBD1 or TRBD2 (6 bases each). The V gene lost 4 bases and the J gene lost 4 bases, with 16 bases spanning the gap. Germline values: CDR1 SGHAT, CDR2 FQNNGV. This CDR3 is 15 amino acids long. The variable domain in full, with the rest retrieved from reference TRBV11-2 and TRBJ2-5, is EAGVAQSPRYKIIEKRQSVAFWCNPISGHATLYWYQQILGQGPKLLIQFQNNGVVDDSQLPKDRFSAERLKGVDSTLKIQPAKLEDSAVYLCASSSGAPRGETQYFGPGTRLLVL.

This clone was seen a single time. V gene TRBV19 combines with J gene TRBJ2-7; 12 bases match TRBD2. This CDR3 has 15 residues. Trimming removed 6 bases from V and 1 base from J; junction bases left unmatched: 4. Germline loops: CDR1 LNHDA, CDR2 SQIVND (reference sequence). CDR3 in amino acids: CASRAGLAGSYEQYF. The CDR3 DNA sequence: TGTGCCAGTAGGGCCGGACTAGCGGGGTCCTACGAGCAGTACTTC.

The V and J genes are TRBV2 and TRBJ2-2, with D unresolved. The CDR3 is 13 residues long. Germline lookup yields CDR1 SNHLY and CDR2 FYNNEI. Trimming left V 7 bases short and J 2 bases short, with 8 bases between. CDR3 sequence: CASIAFNTGELFF. CDR3 coding DNA: TGTGCCAGCATAGCTTTTAACACCGGGGAGCTGTTTTTT.

This sequence joins TRBV7-6 and TRBJ1-3; D gene ambiguous. CDR3 length: 17 amino acids. Deletions cut 5 bases from V and 2 bases from J, with 19 bases between. The germline gives CDR1 SGHVS, CDR2 FNYEAQ. The CDR3 reads CASSQRWSAYTGNTIYF. The CDR3 coding sequence is TGTGCCAGCAGCCAAAGATGGTCAGCTTACACTGGAAACACCATATATTTT.

The gene calls are TRBV18 and TRBJ2-7; D is ambiguous. V lost 3 bases to trimming and J lost 2 bases, with 11 bases between them. The CDR3 has 14 residues. The germline V gene encodes CDR1 KGHSH and CDR2 LQKENI. CDR3 sequence reads: CASSPYDLTYEQYF. The CDR3, as DNA: TGTGCCAGCTCACCGTATGACCTAACCTACGAGCAGTACTTC. Variable domain in full (rest from reference TRBV18 and TRBJ2-7): NAGVMQNPRHLVRRRGQEARLRCSPMKGHSHVYWYRQLPEEGLKFMVYLQKENIIDESGMPKERFSAEFPKEGPSILRIQQVVRGDSAAYFCASSPYDLTYEQYFGPGTRLTVT.

The gene calls are TRBV28 and TRBJ1-1, with TRBD1 matching over 7 bases. Trimming removed 6 bases from V and 1 base from J; junction bases left unmatched: 11. Germline assignment: CDR1 MDHEN and CDR2 SYDVKM. The CDR3 covers 16 residues. In DNA form, the CDR3 reads TGTGCCAGCAGCAATTCCCCGGGACAGAGGAACACTGAAGCTTTCTTT. Translating it yields CASSNSPGQRNTEAFF.

V is TRBV7-8 and J is TRBJ2-7; 7 nucleotides align to TRBD2. Trimming at V came to 1 base and at J to 5 bases, leaving 17 bases not matched to a gene. This CDR3 has 18 residues. Germline loops: CDR1 SGHVS, CDR2 FQNEAQ. In DNA, the CDR3 is TGTGCCAGCAGCTTAGTTTTTGGGGGAGGGCCCTCTATGGACGAGCAGTACTTC. Its translation is CASSLVFGGGPSMDEQYF.

The J gene is TRBJ2-3, the V gene TRBV2, with 13 bases aligning to TRBD2. Germline CDR1 and CDR2: SNHLY and FYNNEI. V lost 5 bases, J lost 10 bases, and 9 bases stayed unmatched. This CDR3 is built from 15 residues. Written as DNA, the CDR3 is TGTGCCAGCAGTCTACGGACTAGCGGGAGCCTTCCGCAGTATTTT. Amino acids: CASSLRTSGSLPQYF.

J is TRBJ2-1 and V is TRBV9, with 9 nucleotides matching TRBD1. Per germline, CDR1 SGDLS and CDR2 YYNGEE. V was pared by 2 bases and J by 7 bases, with 7 bases of the junction left unmatched. The CDR3 length is 15 residues. CDR3 DNA sequence: TGTGCCAGCAGCGTTAACAGGGGGCCTCTGAATGAGCAGTTCTTC. This codes for CASSVNRGPLNEQFF.